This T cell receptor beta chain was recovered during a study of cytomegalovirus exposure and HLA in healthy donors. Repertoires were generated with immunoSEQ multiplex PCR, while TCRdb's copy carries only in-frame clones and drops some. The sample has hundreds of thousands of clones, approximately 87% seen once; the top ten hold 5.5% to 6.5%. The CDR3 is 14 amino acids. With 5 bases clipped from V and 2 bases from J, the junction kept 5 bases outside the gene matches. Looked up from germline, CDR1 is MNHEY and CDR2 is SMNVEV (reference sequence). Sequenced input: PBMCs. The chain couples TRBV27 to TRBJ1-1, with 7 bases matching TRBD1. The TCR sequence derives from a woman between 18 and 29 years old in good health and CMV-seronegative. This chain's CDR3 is CASSPGQPNTEAFF. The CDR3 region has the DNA TGTGCCAGCAGTCCGGGACAGCCAAACACTGAAGCTTTCTTT.